This TCR beta chain was sequenced in a study of T-cell memory formation after mild COVID-19. About this clonotype itself: The target antigen is unknown.

Each CDR3 protein is one row after TCRdb ran MiXCR on the 5' RACE reads. The table has under 350,000 distinct CDR3 sequences, roughly 17% seen once. J lost 1 base, V lost 2 bases, and 4 bases had no gene match. This CDR3 contains 16 residues. Germline values: CDR1 LGHNA, CDR2 YSLEER. Study results and limitations: That cross-reactive memory joined was suggested by some responding clones appearing in pre-infection memory. CM and EM subsets held most contracting CD4+ clones; EMRA held CD8+ ones.

The specimen sequenced was PBMCs or a T cell subset sorted from them (not recorded which). This TCR came from a man younger than 35 who had mild COVID-19 (a few samples of this study predate the infection). Cell type and time point are not known. The rearrangement joins TRBV4-3 to TRBJ2-1; 8 positions agree with TRBD2. CDR3 bases: TGCGCCAGCAGCCAACTGGGCGGGGGGTCCTACAATGAGCAGTTCTTC. Translation: CASSQLGGGSYNEQFF.